The 23 T cell receptor beta chains presented below share a single source sample, sequenced in a study of HIV-infected patients and healthy controls. Roughly three months, about 14 weeks, into antiretroviral therapy, follow-up blood was collected. No cell fractionation was done, so the repertoire covers all unsorted peripheral blood T cells. Reverse transcription used around 540 ng RNA and constant-region primers for alpha and beta. Separate chain-specific third strand synthesis with multiplexing indices produced the alpha and beta libraries. TCRdb used MiXCR to reprocess the 5' RACE reads, holding one entry per CDR3 protein. This table has about 7,900 distinct CDR3 sequences, around 8% appearing once. The starting material was blood, obtained during antiretroviral therapy. The receptors derive from an adult with HIV infection.

In its sample, this clonotype ranks as medium-sized (0.01 to 0.1%). The chain employs TRBV20-1 and TRBJ2-7; 8 bases agree with TRBD1. The trim removed 2 bases at V and 4 bases at J, leaving 4 bases unmatched. Germline V gene data show CDR1 as DFQATT and CDR2 as SNEGSKA (reference sequence). This CDR3 spans 13 amino acids. The CDR3 DNA reads TGCAGTGCTAGATGGACAGGGAGGTACGAGCAGTACTTC. It codes for CSARWTGRYEQYF.

By share, this clonotype counts as medium-sized. The chain carries TRBV7-7 and TRBJ2-5, with 11 nucleotides matching TRBD2. Germline CDR1 and CDR2: SSHAT and FNYEAQ (reference sequence). The junction had 6 bases not matched to a gene; V was cut back by 4 bases and J by 5 bases. This CDR3 spans 15 amino acids. The CDR3 sequence: CASSSTSGAGETQYF. DNA of the CDR3: TGTGCCAGCAGCTCGACTAGCGGGGCTGGGGAGACCCAGTACTTC.

This clonotype was detected many times. The chain recombines TRBV21-1 with TRBJ2-7; TRBD1, as called in the table, went unchecked against the DNA. TRBV21-1 is annotated as a pseudogene. The CDR3 is 13 residues long. CDR3: CASSAAGGIEQYF. The DNA of the CDR3 is TGTGCCAGCAGCGCGGCAGGGGGCATCGAGCAGTACTTC.

There are many counts of this clonotype. The CDR3 DNA is TGCGCCAGCAGCCAAGATACAAGGCTAGCGGGGGAACAAGAGACCCAGTACTTC. It is translated as CASSQDTRLAGEQETQYF. The chain combines TRBV4-3 with TRBJ2-5; the match to TRBD2 covers 10 bases. There are 18 residues in the CDR3. With V trimmed by 0 bases and J by 2 bases, 9 bases remained unmatched. Germline-derived CDR1 and CDR2 are LGHNA and YSLEER.

This clonotype has just a few counts. V gene TRBV6-6 combines with J gene TRBJ1-5, with 9 bases lining up with TRBD1. V shed 4 bases and J 4 bases; nucleotides not matched to a gene: 8. The V gene's germline CDR1 is MNHNY and CDR2 SVGAGI (reference sequence). The CDR3 loop spans 16 amino acids. CDR3 residues: CASSSETGGANQPQHF. CDR3 DNA: TGTGCCAGCAGTTCTGAAACAGGGGGCGCGAATCAGCCCCAGCATTTT.

By proportion, this clonotype is medium-sized (0.01 to 0.1%). This chain links TRBV5-6 with TRBJ2-3; 8 bases are shared with TRBD2. Germline V lookup: CDR1 SGHDT, CDR2 YYEEEE. J lost 1 base, V lost 4 bases, and 8 bases had no gene match. CDR3 length equals 16 residues. In DNA, the CDR3 is TGTGCCAGCAGCATCAAAGCGGGAGCCGGCACAGATACGCAGTATTTT. Residues: CASSIKAGAGTDTQYF.

This clonotype was seen ten or more times. The gene calls are TRBV6-5 and TRBJ1-2; D gene unclear. The V and J ends lost 10 bases and 3 bases respectively, with 18 bases between them. Germline V gene data show CDR1 as MNHEY and CDR2 as SVGAGI. CDR3 length equals 14 residues. This CDR3 is CAIALFSGYYGYTF. The DNA of the CDR3 is TGTGCCATCGCCTTATTCTCGGGGTACTATGGCTACACCTTC.

This clonotype was recorded a few times. This chain joins TRBV28 and TRBJ2-7; D may be TRBD2 (6 bases). This CDR3 has 14 residues. Germline loops: CDR1 MDHEN, CDR2 SYDVKM. The germline V and J ends were trimmed by 3 bases and 4 bases, with 13 bases remaining between them. CDR3 residues: CASSLSRGRYEQYF. DNA of the CDR3: TGTGCCAGCAGTTTGTCGCGGGGTAGGTACGAGCAGTACTTC. Full variable domain (missing parts from reference TRBV28 and TRBJ2-7): DVKVTQSSRYLVKRTGEKVFLECVQDMDHENMFWYRQDPGLGLRLIYFSYDVKMKEKGDIPEGYSVSREKKERFSLILESASTNQTSMYLCASSLSRGRYEQYFGPGTRLTVT.

In its sample, this clonotype was seen a few times. The J gene is TRBJ2-7, the V gene TRBV29-1; D is perhaps TRBD1 or TRBD2 (5 bases each). V lost 3 bases to trimming and J lost 4 bases, with 10 bases between them. Germline V lookup: CDR1 SQVTM, CDR2 ANQGSEA. The CDR3 is made up of 12 amino acids. This chain's CDR3 is CSVDRGLYEQYF. The CDR3, as DNA: TGCAGCGTTGATCGGGGCTTGTACGAGCAGTACTTC.

The V and J genes are TRBV6-2 or TRBV6-3 and TRBJ2-2, with 14 bases lining up with TRBD2. Per germline, CDR1 MNHEY and CDR2 SVGEGT. The CDR3 covers 17 residues. After removal of 4 bases from V and 7 bases from J, the junction contained 8 bases not matched to a gene. CDR3 in DNA: TGTGCCAGCAGTTTTCGGACTAGCGGGAGGAAGGACGGGGAGCTGTTTTTT. Translated: CASSFRTSGRKDGELFF.

This clonotype appeared many times. The chain has TRBV19 and TRBJ2-7, with 7 bases aligning to TRBD1. The CDR3 contains 15 residues. Germline V gives CDR1 LNHDA, CDR2 SQIVND (reference sequence). V was clipped by 5 bases and J by 0 bases; unmatched bases: 7. The CDR3: CASSPKQGSSYEQYF. CDR3 nucleotide sequence: TGTGCCAGTAGTCCAAAACAGGGGAGCTCCTACGAGCAGTACTTC.

Relative to its sample, this clonotype is medium-sized. This chain links TRBV20-1 with TRBJ2-5; TRBD2 matches 7 bases. The CDR3 sequence is 14 residues long. Germline CDR1 reads DFQATT; CDR2 reads SNEGSKA (reference sequence). V gave up 3 bases and J gave up 5 bases; unmatched junction bases: 9. The CDR3 DNA reads TGCAGTGCTAGTACTAGCGACGTTTTGGAGACCCAGTACTTC. Amino acid sequence: CSASTSDVLETQYF.

The sample holds many counts of this clonotype. The V and J genes are TRBV7-2 and TRBJ2-7, with D hard to call. Germline lookup yields CDR1 SGHTA and CDR2 FQGNSA. Trimming removed 1 base at V and 0 bases at J, with 13 bases between. The CDR3 totals 16 residues. The CDR3 protein is CASSLGVGLSSYEQYF. CDR3 bases: TGTGCCAGCAGCTTAGGGGTCGGGTTGAGCTCCTACGAGCAGTACTTC.

In its sample, this clonotype was seen many times. The gene calls are TRBV4-3 and TRBJ2-1, with 8 bases aligning to TRBD1. V shed 1 base, J shed 6 bases, and the junction held 5 bases outside the gene matches. The CDR3 loop spans 15 amino acids. Germline CDR1 is LGHNA and CDR2 is YSLEER. The CDR3 is CASSQADRGINEQFF. The DNA for the CDR3 is TGCGCCAGCAGCCAAGCCGACAGGGGAATCAATGAGCAGTTCTTC.

In its sample, this clonotype was seen many times. J is TRBJ1-5 and V is TRBV27; no firm D call. Germline V gene sequence: CDR1 MNHEY, CDR2 SMNVEV (reference sequence). CDR3 length: 14 amino acids. V shed 6 bases and J shed 9 bases, with 18 bases lying between them. In DNA form, the CDR3 reads TGTGCCAGCAGGGGAGGGCCCCCGGGTTGGCCCCAGCATTTT. Translated, it gives CASRGGPPGWPQHF.

This clonotype has a count of ten or more. The V and J genes are TRBV6-6 and TRBJ1-1, with D uncertain. Germline CDR1 reads MNHNY; CDR2 reads SVGAGI (reference sequence). V lost 2 bases, J lost 0 bases, and 7 bases lay in between. This CDR3 is 14 amino acids long. CDR3 protein: CASSYIVMNTEAFF. The DNA of the CDR3 is TGTGCCAGCAGTTACATAGTTATGAACACTGAAGCTTTCTTT.

The chain links TRBV4-3 to TRBJ1-4; D is ambiguous. V was trimmed by 0 bases and J by 0 bases, leaving 8 bases between them. Germline V CDR1 and CDR2: LGHNA, YSLEER. The CDR3 consists of 16 residues. Here the CDR3 reads CASSQDRFATNEKLFF. The DNA for the CDR3 is TGCGCCAGCAGCCAAGATCGGTTTGCAACTAATGAAAAACTGTTTTTT.

This clonotype turned up a few times. This chain links TRBV12-3 or TRBV12-4 with TRBJ1-5; 11 positions match TRBD1. CDR3 size: 18 residues. Trimming removed 6 bases from V and 2 bases from J; junction bases left unmatched: 12. The CDR3 spells CASSLDRGRGMGNQPQHF. For the CDR3, the DNA is TGTGCCAGCAGCCTGGACAGGGGGCGCGGAATGGGCAATCAGCCCCAGCATTTT.

This clonotype counts as medium-sized. The genes are TRBV7-2 and TRBJ1-2, with D unresolved. The CDR3 loop spans 17 amino acids. V gave up 2 bases and J gave up 0 bases, with 16 bases separating them. CDR1 is SGHTA, CDR2 FQGNSA, per germline. The CDR3 is CASSLISGRKSNYGYTF. The DNA of the CDR3 is TGTGCCAGCAGCTTAATCAGTGGTAGGAAGTCTAACTATGGCTACACCTTC.

The chain links TRBV27 to TRBJ1-5; 9 nucleotides match TRBD1. Per germline, CDR1 MNHEY and CDR2 SMNVEV (reference sequence). The CDR3 contains 13 residues. The V segment lost 6 bases and the J segment 6 bases; nucleotides outside the gene matches: 3. CDR3: CASRPTGGQPQHF. The CDR3 DNA reads as TGTGCCAGCAGACCGACAGGGGGTCAGCCCCAGCATTTT.

There are many counts of this clonotype. The chain combines TRBV3-1 with TRBJ2-5; D may be TRBD1 or TRBD2 (5 bases each). This CDR3 contains 17 residues. Between the trimmed V and J ends, which lost 4 bases and 4 bases, there was a span of 22 bases. Per the germline V gene, CDR1 is LGHDT and CDR2 is YNNKEL (reference sequence). This chain's CDR3 is CASSLTEAGYIGETQYF. In nucleotides, the CDR3 is TGTGCCAGCAGCCTCACGGAGGCAGGGTATATCGGAGAGACCCAGTACTTC.

This clonotype was found many times. This sequence joins TRBV12-3 or TRBV12-4 and TRBJ2-7, with 9 bases identical to TRBD2. The J segment lost 0 bases and the V segment lost 5 bases, leaving 8 bases of the junction unmatched. This CDR3 spans 16 amino acids. The CDR3 spells CASSPRGSGGSYEQYF. CDR3 coding DNA: TGTGCCAGCAGTCCTCGGGGTAGCGGGGGCTCCTACGAGCAGTACTTC.

This clonotype was counted many times. The V gene is TRBV7-2, the J gene TRBJ2-7, with D maybe TRBD1 (6 bases). The CDR3 is made up of 15 amino acids. Trimming took 5 bases from V and 0 from J, leaving 14 bases between them. The V gene's germline CDR1 is SGHTA and CDR2 FQGNSA. The CDR3 bases are TGTGCCAGCAGCGAACAGGGCCCGATCTCCTACGAGCAGTACTTC. Its translation: CASSEQGPISYEQYF.